These 6 T cell receptor beta chains came from one sample sequenced in a study of T-cell memory formation after mild COVID-19. MiXCR was run by TCRdb on the 5' RACE reads, yielding one entry per CDR3 protein. The data show a few hundred thousand distinct CDR3 sequences, with 16% seen just once and about 22% held by the top ten. Source material: PBMCs or a T cell subset sorted from them (not recorded which). Receptors were obtained from a man younger than 35 who had mild COVID-19 (a few samples of this study predate the infection). Cell type and time point are not known.

The rearrangement uses TRBV7-2 and TRBJ2-1; D ambiguous. CDR1 is SGHTA and CDR2 is FQGNSA in the germline V gene. The V gene lost 1 base and the J gene lost 8 bases, with 12 bases spanning the gap. This CDR3 is 14 amino acids long. In DNA form, the CDR3 reads TGTGCCAGCAGCTTAGGGTCGGGTTACGATGAGCAGTTCTTC. Translation gives CASSLGSGYDEQFF.

A few counts support this clonotype. The chain recombines TRBV5-1 with TRBJ2-2; 7 nucleotides align to TRBD1. The CDR3 loop spans 15 amino acids. Germline trimming cut 5 bases from V and 5 bases from J; bases unmatched to any gene: 9. In germline, CDR1 is SGHRS, CDR2 YFSETQ. CDR3 sequence: CASRPTGVKTGELFF. CDR3 in DNA: TGCGCCAGCAGGCCCACAGGGGTAAAGACCGGGGAGCTGTTTTTT. The full variable domain, its missing parts supplied by reference TRBV5-1 and TRBJ2-2, is KAGVTQTPRYLIKTRGQQVTLSCSPISGHRSVSWYQQTPGQGLQFLFEYFSETQRNKGNFPGRFSGRQFSNSRSEMNVSTLELGDSALYLCASRPTGVKTGELFFGEGSRLTVL.

This clonotype was recorded a few times. V and J are TRBV29-1 and TRBJ1-1, with no clear D. Germline V gives CDR1 SQVTM, CDR2 ANQGSEA. The CDR3 consists of 12 residues. The ends were cut back, 4 bases at V and 1 base at J, with 7 bases in the middle. CDR3 DNA: TGCAGCGTTGTTGGAGGGAACACTGAAGCTTTCTTT. It yields the protein CSVVGGNTEAFF.

This clonotype has just a few counts. The V gene is TRBV7-9, the J gene TRBJ2-5; D is perhaps TRBD1 or TRBD2 (5 bases each). Germline V CDR1 and CDR2: SEHNR, FQNEAQ (reference sequence). This CDR3 contains 16 residues. V was clipped by 5 bases and J by 1 base, with 17 bases between them. The CDR3 DNA reads as TGTGCCAGCAGCCGCCGGGCTGGGGGACCCCAAGAGACCCAGTACTTC. Its protein product is CASSRRAGGPQETQYF.

The V call is TRBV5-1, the J call TRBJ1-1; unclear D gene. The CDR3 has 13 residues. Trimming removed 4 bases from V and 7 bases from J, with 14 bases in between. The V gene's germline CDR1 is SGHRS and CDR2 YFSETQ. The CDR3 nucleotides read TGCGCCAGCAGCCCGGCCGGCGAAGTTGAAGCTTTCTTT. Translated: CASSPAGEVEAFF.

The V gene is TRBV4-1, the J gene TRBJ2-3; possibly TRBD1 or TRBD2 for D (5 bases each). The length of the CDR3 is 13 residues. Per germline, CDR1 MGHRA and CDR2 YSYEKL. The V end lost 6 bases, the J end lost 6 bases, and 13 bases lay between the germline ends. CDR3 coding DNA: TGCGCCAGCAGAGACACGGGGCGGGATACGCAGTATTTT. It is translated as CASRDTGRDTQYF.